The clone carrying this TCR beta chain came up many times. Attachment of unique molecular identifiers was made to individual cDNA molecules. TCRdb fed the 5' RACE reads into MiXCR, producing one record per CDR3 protein. The sample records 55,000 to 70,000 distinct CDR3 sequences, 10% being singletons. The entry originates in a study of early T cells in non-severe SARS-CoV-2 infection. On the study more broadly: RNA in bulk from unsorted whole blood was sequenced, and chains were unpaired.

This CDR3 spans 13 amino acids. Germline CDR1 reads MNHEY; CDR2 reads SVGEGT. The junction had 3 bases not matched to a gene; V was cut back by 6 bases and J by 3 bases. Sample: whole blood. This receptor was taken from an adult who was a healthcare worker with PCR-confirmed SARS-CoV-2 infection or an uninfected control (not recorded which). This rearrangement joins TRBV6-2 or TRBV6-3 to TRBJ2-7; 9 nucleotides match TRBD1. The CDR3 region is CASSMTGGYEQYF. For the CDR3, the DNA is TGTGCCAGCAGCATGACAGGGGGCTACGAGCAGTACTTC.